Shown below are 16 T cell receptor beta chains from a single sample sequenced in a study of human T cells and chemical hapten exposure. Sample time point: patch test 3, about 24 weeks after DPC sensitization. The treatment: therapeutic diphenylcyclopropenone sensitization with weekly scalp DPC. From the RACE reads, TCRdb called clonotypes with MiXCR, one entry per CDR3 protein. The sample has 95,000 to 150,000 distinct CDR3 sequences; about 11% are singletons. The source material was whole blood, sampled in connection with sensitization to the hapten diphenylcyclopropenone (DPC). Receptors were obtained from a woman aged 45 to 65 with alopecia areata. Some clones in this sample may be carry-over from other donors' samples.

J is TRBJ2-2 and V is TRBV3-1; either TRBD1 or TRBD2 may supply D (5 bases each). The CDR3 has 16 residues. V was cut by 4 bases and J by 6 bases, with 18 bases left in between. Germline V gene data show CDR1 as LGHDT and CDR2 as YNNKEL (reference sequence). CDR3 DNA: TGTGCCAGCAGCCCTCTGACTACAGGAACTTCCGGGGAGCTGTTTTTT. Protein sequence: CASSPLTTGTSGELFF.

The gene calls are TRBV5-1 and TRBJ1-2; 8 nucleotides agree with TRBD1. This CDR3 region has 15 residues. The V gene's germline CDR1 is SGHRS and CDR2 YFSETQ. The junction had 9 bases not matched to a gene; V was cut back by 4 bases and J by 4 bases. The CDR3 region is CASSEDRAEAYGYTF. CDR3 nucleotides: TGCGCCAGCAGCGAGGACAGGGCGGAGGCCTATGGCTACACCTTC.

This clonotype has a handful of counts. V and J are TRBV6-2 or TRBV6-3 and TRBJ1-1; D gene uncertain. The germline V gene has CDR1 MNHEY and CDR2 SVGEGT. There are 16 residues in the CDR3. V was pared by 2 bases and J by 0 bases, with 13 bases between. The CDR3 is CASSYTLRRLNTEAFF. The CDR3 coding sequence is TGTGCCAGCAGTTACACCTTAAGACGGTTGAACACTGAAGCTTTCTTT.

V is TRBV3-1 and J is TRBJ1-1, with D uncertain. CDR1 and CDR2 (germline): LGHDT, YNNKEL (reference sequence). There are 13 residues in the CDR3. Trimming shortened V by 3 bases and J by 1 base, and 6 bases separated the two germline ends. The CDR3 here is CASSQTPNTEAFF. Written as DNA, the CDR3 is TGTGCCAGCAGCCAGACACCGAACACTGAAGCTTTCTTT.

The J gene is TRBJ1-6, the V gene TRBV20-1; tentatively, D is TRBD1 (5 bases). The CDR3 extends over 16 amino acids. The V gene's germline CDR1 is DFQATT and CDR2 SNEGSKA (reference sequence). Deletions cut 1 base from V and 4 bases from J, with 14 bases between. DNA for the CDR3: TGCAGTGCTAGAGGGGGAGGGGACGTGTATAATTCACCCCTCCACTTT. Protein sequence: CSARGGGDVYNSPLHF.

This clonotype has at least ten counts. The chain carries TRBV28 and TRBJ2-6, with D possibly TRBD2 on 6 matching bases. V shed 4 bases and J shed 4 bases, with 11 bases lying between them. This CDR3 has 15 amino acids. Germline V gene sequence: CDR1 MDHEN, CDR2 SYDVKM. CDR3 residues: CASSYPAGGANVLTF. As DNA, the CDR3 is TGTGCCAGCAGTTACCCTGCGGGAGGGGCCAACGTCCTGACTTTC.

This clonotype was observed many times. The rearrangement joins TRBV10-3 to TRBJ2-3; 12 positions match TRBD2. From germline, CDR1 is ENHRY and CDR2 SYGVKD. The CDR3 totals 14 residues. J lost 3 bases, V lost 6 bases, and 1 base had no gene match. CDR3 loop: CAIRGTSGTDTQYF. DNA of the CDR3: TGTGCCATCAGGGGGACTAGCGGGACAGATACGCAGTATTTT.

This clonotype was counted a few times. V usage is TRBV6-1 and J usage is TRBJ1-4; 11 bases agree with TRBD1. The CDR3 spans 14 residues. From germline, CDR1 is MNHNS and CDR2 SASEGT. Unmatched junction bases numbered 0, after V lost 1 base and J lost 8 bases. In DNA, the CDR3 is TGTGCCAGCAGTGAAGGGGACAGGGGGGAAAAACTGTTTTTT. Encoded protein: CASSEGDRGEKLFF.

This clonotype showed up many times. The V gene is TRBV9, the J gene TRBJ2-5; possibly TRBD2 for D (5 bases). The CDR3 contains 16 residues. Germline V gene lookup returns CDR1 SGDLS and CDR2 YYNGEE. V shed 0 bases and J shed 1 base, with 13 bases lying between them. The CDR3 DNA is TGTGCCAGCAGCGTAGCTTCGGCAGGAGGCCAAGAGACCCAGTACTTC. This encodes CASSVASAGGQETQYF.

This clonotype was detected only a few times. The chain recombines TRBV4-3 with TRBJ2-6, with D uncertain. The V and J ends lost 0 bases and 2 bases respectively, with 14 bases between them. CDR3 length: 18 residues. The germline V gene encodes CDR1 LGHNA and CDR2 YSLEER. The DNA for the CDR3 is TGCGCCAGCAGCCAAGAACTAACACGGGCTACTGGGGCCAACGTCCTGACTTTC. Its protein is CASSQELTRATGANVLTF.

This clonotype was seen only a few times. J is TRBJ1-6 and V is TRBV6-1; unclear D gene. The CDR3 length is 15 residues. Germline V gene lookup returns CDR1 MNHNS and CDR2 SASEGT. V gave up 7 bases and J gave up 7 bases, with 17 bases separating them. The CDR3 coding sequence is TGTGCCAGCACTCCGCCTTGGGGAGGCAATTCACCCCTCCACTTT. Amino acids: CASTPPWGGNSPLHF.

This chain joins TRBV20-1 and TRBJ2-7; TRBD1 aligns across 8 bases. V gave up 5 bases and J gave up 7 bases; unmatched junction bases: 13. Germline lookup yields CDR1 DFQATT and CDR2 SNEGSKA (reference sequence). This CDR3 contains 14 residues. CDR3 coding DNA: TGCAGTGCTCGAGTCCCTCAGGGGGCCGAGGAGCAGTACTTC. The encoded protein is CSARVPQGAEEQYF.

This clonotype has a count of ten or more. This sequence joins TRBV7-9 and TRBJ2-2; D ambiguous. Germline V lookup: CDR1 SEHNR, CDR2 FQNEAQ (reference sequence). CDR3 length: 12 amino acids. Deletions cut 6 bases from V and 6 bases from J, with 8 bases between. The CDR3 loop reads CASSLGPGELFF. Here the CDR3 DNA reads TGTGCCAGCAGTCTAGGCCCCGGGGAGCTGTTTTTT.

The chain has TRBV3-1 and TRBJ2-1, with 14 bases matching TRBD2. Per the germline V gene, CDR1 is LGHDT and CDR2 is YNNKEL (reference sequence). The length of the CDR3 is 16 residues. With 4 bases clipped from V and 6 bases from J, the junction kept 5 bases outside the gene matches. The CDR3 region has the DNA TGTGCCAGCAGCCGACTAGCGGGGGGGCCGGGCAATGAGCAGTTCTTC. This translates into CASSRLAGGPGNEQFF.

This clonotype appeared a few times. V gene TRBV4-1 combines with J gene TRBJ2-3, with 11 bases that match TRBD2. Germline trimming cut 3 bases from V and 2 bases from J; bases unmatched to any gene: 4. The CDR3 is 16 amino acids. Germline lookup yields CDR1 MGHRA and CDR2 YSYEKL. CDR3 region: CASSQTGLAATDTQYF. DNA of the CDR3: TGCGCCAGCAGCCAGACGGGACTAGCGGCCACAGATACGCAGTATTTT.

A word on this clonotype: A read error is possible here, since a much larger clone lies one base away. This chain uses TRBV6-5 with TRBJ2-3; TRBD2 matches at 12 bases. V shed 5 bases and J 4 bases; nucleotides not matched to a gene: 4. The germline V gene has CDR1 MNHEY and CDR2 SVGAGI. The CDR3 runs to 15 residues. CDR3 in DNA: TGTGCCAGCAGTGCACTAGCGGGGGGCGCAGATACGCAGTATTTT. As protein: CASSALAGGADTQYF.